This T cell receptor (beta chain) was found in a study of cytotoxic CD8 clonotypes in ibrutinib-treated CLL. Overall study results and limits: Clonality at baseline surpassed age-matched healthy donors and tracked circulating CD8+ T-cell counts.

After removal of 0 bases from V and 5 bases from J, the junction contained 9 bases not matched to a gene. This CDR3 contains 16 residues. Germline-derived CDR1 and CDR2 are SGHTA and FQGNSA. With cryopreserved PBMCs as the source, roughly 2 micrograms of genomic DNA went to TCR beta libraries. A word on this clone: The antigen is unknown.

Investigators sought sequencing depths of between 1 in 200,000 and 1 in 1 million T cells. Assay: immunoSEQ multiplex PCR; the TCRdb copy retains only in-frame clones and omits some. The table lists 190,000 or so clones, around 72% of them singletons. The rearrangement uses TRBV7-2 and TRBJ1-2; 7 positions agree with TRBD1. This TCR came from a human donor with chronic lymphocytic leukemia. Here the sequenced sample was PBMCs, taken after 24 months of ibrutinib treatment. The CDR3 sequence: CASSLAPWTGDYGYTF. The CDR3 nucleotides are TGTGCCAGCAGCTTAGCCCCATGGACAGGTGATTATGGCTACACCTTC.